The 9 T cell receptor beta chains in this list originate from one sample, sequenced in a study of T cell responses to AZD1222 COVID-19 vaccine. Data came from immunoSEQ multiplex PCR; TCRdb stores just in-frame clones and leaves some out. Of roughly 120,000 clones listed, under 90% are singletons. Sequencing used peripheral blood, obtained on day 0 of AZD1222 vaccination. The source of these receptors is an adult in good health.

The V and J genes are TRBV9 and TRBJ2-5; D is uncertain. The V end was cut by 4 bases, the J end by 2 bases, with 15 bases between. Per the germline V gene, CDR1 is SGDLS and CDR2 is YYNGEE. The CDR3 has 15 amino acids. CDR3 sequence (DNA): TGTGCCAGCAGCACAAACTCCGGAGTACAAGAGACCCAGTACTTC. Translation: CASSTNSGVQETQYF.

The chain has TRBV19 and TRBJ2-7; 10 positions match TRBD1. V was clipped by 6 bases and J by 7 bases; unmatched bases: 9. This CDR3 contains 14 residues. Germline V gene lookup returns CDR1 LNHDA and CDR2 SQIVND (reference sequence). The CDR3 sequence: CASSAATGGREQYF. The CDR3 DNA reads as TGTGCCAGTAGCGCAGCGACAGGGGGCCGGGAGCAGTACTTC.

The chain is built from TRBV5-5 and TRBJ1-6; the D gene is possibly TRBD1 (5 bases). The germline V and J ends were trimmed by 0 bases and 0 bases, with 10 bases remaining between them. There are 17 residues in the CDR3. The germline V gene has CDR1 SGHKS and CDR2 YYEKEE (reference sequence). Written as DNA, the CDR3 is TGTGCCAGCAGCTTGGGCTGGGGGTCCTCCTATAATTCACCCCTCCACTTT. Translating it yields CASSLGWGSSYNSPLHF.

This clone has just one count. CDR3 DNA sequence: TGTGCCAGCAGTTACCCCGGACTAGACTCGGAGACCCAGTACTTC. Translation: CASSYPGLDSETQYF. The chain carries TRBV6-5 and TRBJ2-5, with 7 bases aligning to TRBD2. V was clipped by 2 bases and J by 5 bases; unmatched bases: 8. The CDR3 sequence is 15 residues long. Germline V lookup: CDR1 MNHEY, CDR2 SVGAGI.

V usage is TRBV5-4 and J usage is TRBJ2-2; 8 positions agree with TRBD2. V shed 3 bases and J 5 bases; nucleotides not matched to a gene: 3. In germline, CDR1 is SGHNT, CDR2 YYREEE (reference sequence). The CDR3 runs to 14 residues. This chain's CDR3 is CASSSLAGTGELFF. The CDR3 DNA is TGTGCCAGCAGCTCCTTAGCGGGAACCGGGGAGCTGTTTTTT.

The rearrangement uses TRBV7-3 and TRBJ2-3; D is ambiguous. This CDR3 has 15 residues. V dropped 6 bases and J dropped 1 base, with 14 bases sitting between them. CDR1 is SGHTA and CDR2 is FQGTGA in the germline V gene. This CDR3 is CASSYDPSGTDTQYF. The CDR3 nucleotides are TGTGCCAGCAGTTACGACCCCTCGGGCACAGATACGCAGTATTTT.

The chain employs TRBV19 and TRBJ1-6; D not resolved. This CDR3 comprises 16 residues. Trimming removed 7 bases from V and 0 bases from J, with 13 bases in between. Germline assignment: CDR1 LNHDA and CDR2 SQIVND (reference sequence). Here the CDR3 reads CASTLGQNSYNSPLHF. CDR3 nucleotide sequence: TGTGCCAGTACCCTGGGCCAGAACTCCTATAATTCACCCCTCCACTTT.

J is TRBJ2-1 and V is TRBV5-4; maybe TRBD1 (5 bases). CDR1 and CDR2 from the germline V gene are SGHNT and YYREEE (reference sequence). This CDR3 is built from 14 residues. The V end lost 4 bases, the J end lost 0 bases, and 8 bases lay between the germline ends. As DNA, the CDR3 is TGTGCCAGCAGCCCAGGGAACTCCTACAATGAGCAGTTCTTC. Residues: CASSPGNSYNEQFF.

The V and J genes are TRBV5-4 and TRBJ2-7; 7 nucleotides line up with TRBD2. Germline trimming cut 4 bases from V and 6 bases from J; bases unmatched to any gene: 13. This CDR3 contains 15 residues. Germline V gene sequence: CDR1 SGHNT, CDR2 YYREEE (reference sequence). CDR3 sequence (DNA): TGTGCCAGCAGCCGGCCTGCGGGAGAGGCTAGCGAGCAGTACTTC. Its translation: CASSRPAGEASEQYF.